The text below deals with one TCR beta chain. Antigen specificity is unknown. The assay was immunoSEQ multiplex PCR, and TCRdb's table has in-frame clones only and misses some. The table has more than 75,000 clones, approximately 86% seen once. This sample is drawn from a study of identifying expanded T cells in peripheral blood. Broader study findings: Technical replicates showed roughly 1.2 changed clones; roughly two weeks approximately 15; four weeks 19. Variance in clone template counts between roughly two-week samples significantly increased with total template count across all healthy donors.

From germline, CDR1 is SGHRS and CDR2 YFSETQ. The CDR3 has 16 residues. J was trimmed by 6 bases and V by 4 bases; bases with no gene match: 9. The clonotype was recovered from a person between 18 and 69 years old in good health. The V call is TRBV5-1, the J call TRBJ2-3; TRBD1 matches 12 bases. The sequencing input was blood. CDR3 sequence: CASSTTGQGAGDTQYF. As DNA, the CDR3 is TGCGCCAGCAGCACCACGGGACAGGGGGCGGGCGATACGCAGTATTTT.